The rows below give T cell receptor beta chains drawn from one sample of a study of blood T cell repertoires in COVID-19. Libraries were prepared by immunoSEQ multiplex PCR; TCRdb keeps only in-frame clonotypes and omits some of them. The data show 120,000 or so clones, with 70% to 90% seen just once and roughly 1.2% held by the top ten. Source material: peripheral blood. The source is a woman of 80 years or more with acute or convalescent COVID-19. The CDR3 runs from the conserved cysteine through the conserved F or W. D genes are given only for firm matches. The size of a clone is reported for some rows only, either as once, few or many, or as a class for expanded clones.

d_gene: NA
j_gene: TRBJ1-1
abundance: NA
v_gene: TRBV10-2
CDR3aa: CARAIKQGNTEAFF
CDR3nt: TGCGCCAGGGCAATAAAACAGGGAAACACTGAAGCTTTCTTT

d_gene: TRBD1
j_gene: TRBJ2-7
abundance: NA
v_gene: TRBV10-3
CDR3aa: CAIRVRDRGLYEQYF
CDR3nt: TGTGCCATCAGGGTCCGGGACAGGGGGTTGTACGAGCAGTACTTC

d_gene: NA
j_gene: TRBJ1-5
abundance: NA
v_gene: TRBV19
CDR3aa: CASSTLGEANQPQHF
CDR3nt: TGTGCCAGTAGTACTTTAGGGGAGGCAAATCAGCCCCAGCATTTT

d_gene: NA
j_gene: TRBJ1-1
abundance: NA
v_gene: TRBV11-2
CDR3aa: CASSLVAGKGFGTEAFF
CDR3nt: TGTGCCAGCAGCTTAGTGGCAGGAAAGGGGTTCGGCACTGAAGCTTTCTTT

d_gene: TRBD1
j_gene: TRBJ2-7
abundance: NA
v_gene: TRBV9
CDR3aa: CASSVGQGAYEQYF
CDR3nt: TGTGCCAGCAGCGTAGGACAGGGGGCCTACGAGCAGTACTTC

d_gene: NA
j_gene: TRBJ2-6
abundance: NA
v_gene: TRBV28
CDR3aa: CASSFPGDFDVLTF
CDR3nt: TGTGCCAGCAGTTTCCCGGGGGATTTCGACGTCCTGACTTTC

d_gene: TRBD1
j_gene: TRBJ1-1
abundance: NA
v_gene: TRBV5-5
CDR3aa: CASSYATGRQTEAFF
CDR3nt: TGTGCCAGCAGCTACGCGACAGGGCGGCAAACTGAAGCTTTCTTT

d_gene: NA
j_gene: TRBJ1-6
abundance: once
v_gene: TRBV27
CDR3aa: CASSPTHRQTYNSPLHF
CDR3nt: TGTGCCAGCAGTCCAACTCACAGACAGACATATAATTCACCCCTCCACTTT

d_gene: TRBD2
j_gene: TRBJ2-7
abundance: NA
v_gene: TRBV3-1/TRBV3-2
CDR3aa: CASSPETSGPYEQYF
CDR3nt: TGTGCCAGCAGCCCAGAGACTAGCGGACCTTACGAGCAGTACTTC

d_gene: NA
j_gene: TRBJ1-1
abundance: NA
v_gene: TRBV6-1
CDR3aa: CASSHLSTGAEAFF
CDR3nt: TGTGCCAGCAGCCACCTAAGCACGGGAGCTGAAGCTTTCTTT

d_gene: TRBD2
j_gene: TRBJ2-3
abundance: NA
v_gene: TRBV11-1
CDR3aa: CASSLANGGTQYF
CDR3nt: TGTGCCAGCAGCTTAGCGAACGGGGGGACGCAGTATTTT

d_gene: TRBD1
j_gene: TRBJ2-7
abundance: NA
v_gene: TRBV2
CDR3aa: CASSVTGGSYEQYF
CDR3nt: TGTGCCAGCAGTGTAACAGGGGGTTCCTACGAGCAGTACTTC

d_gene: NA
j_gene: TRBJ2-3
abundance: NA
v_gene: TRBV5-1
CDR3aa: CASSSGQTSTDTQYF
CDR3nt: TGCGCCAGCAGCTCCGGACAGACAAGCACAGATACGCAGTATTTT

d_gene: NA
j_gene: TRBJ2-1
abundance: NA
v_gene: TRBV7-3
CDR3aa: CASSHTRKSSGNEQFF
CDR3nt: TGTGCCAGCAGCCACACCCGTAAGTCTTCGGGGAATGAGCAGTTCTTC

d_gene: NA
j_gene: TRBJ1-6
abundance: few
v_gene: TRBV5-4
CDR3aa: CASSSGGYGNSPLHF
CDR3nt: TGTGCCAGCAGCTCCGGGGGGTACGGGAATTCACCCCTCCACTTT

d_gene: TRBD2
j_gene: TRBJ2-5
abundance: NA
v_gene: TRBV18
CDR3aa: CASSPLAGDQETQYF
CDR3nt: TGTGCCAGCTCACCACTAGCGGGGGACCAAGAGACCCAGTACTTC

d_gene: NA
j_gene: TRBJ2-1
abundance: NA
v_gene: TRBV20-1
CDR3aa: CSAGVNEQFF
CDR3nt: TGCAGTGCAGGGGTGAATGAGCAGTTCTTC

d_gene: TRBD1
j_gene: TRBJ2-6
abundance: NA
v_gene: TRBV5-8
CDR3aa: CASSWTGGAGGANVLTF
CDR3nt: TGTGCCAGCAGCTGGACAGGGGGAGCAGGAGGGGCCAACGTCCTGACTTTC

d_gene: TRBD1
j_gene: TRBJ1-6
abundance: NA
v_gene: TRBV6-1
CDR3aa: CASSEVSGTDSPLHF
CDR3nt: TGTGCCAGCAGTGAAGTATCCGGGACAGACTCACCCCTCCACTTT

d_gene: TRBD2
j_gene: TRBJ2-1
abundance: NA
v_gene: TRBV7-9
CDR3aa: CASSYSGTSGYEQFF
CDR3nt: TGTGCCAGCAGCTATTCCGGGACTAGCGGCTATGAGCAGTTCTTC